Listed here is a single T cell receptor beta chain. This same CDR3 is encoded by further DNA sequences in the sample. Produced via immunoSEQ multiplex PCR; TCRdb's table is partial and in-frame only. This table holds 1.6 million or so clones, around 97% found once. This specimen comes from a study of shared clonotypes between healthy human individuals. Per the germline V gene, CDR1 is SEHNR and CDR2 is FQNEAQ (reference sequence). This CDR3 is built from 14 residues. Between the trimmed V and J ends, which lost 1 base and 0 bases, there was a span of 4 bases. The sequence was collected from a man aged 25-40 years in good health. The specimen was naive CD4+ T cells sorted from blood. Noted subset: CD45RA+ positively selected. The V and J genes are TRBV7-9 and TRBJ1-5; D is unresolved. CDR3 coding DNA: TGTGCCAGCAGCTTAGGGGTTAGCAATCAGCCCCAGCATTTT. Its translation is CASSLGVSNQPQHF.